This T cell receptor beta chain was captured by sequencing in a study of shared clonotypes between healthy human individuals. As for the study in general: Each donor contributed plates that comprised three CD4 naive, three CD4 memory, two CD8 naive and one CD8 memory.

Germline assignment: CDR1 MDHEN and CDR2 SYDVKM. Deletions cut 5 bases from V and 7 bases from J, with 14 bases between. This CDR3 comprises 13 residues. Donors were healthy HIV-negative adults without recently reported acute infections or vaccinations. Negatively enriched CD4+ T cells were divided by CD45RA into naive and memory. Sequenced by immunoSEQ multiplex PCR; TCRdb stores in-frame clones only, minus some. The sample shows about 330,000 clones, under 80% of them seen only once. V gene TRBV28 combines with J gene TRBJ1-2; D uncertain. The TCR originated in a man aged 25 to 40 in good health. Input material: memory CD4+ T cells sorted from blood. As to subset: CD45RA-negative fraction. CDR3 nucleotides: TGTGCCAGCAGTAAGGTGGTATGGGCTGGCTACACCTTC. Residues: CASSKVVWAGYTF.